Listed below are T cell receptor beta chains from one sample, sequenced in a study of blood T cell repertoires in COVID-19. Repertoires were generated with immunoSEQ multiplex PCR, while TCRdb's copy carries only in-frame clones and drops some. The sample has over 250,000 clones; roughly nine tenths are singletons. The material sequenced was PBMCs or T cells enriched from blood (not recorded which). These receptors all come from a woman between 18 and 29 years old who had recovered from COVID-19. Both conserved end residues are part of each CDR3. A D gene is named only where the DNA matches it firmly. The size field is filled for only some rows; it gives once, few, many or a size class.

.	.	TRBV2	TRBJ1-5	TGTGCCAGCGGGGGGAACAATCAGCCCCAGCATTTT	CASGGNNQPQHF
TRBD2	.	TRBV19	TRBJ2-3	TGTGCCAGCCGCGGGGGGGTGACAGATACGCAGTATTTT	CASRGGVTDTQYF
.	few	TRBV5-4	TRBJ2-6	TGTGCCAGCAGCTTGGCCAGGGGAGCGTCTGGGGCCAACGTCCTGACTTTC	CASSLARGASGANVLTF
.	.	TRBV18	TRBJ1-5	TGTGCCAGCTCCCTGGGACTCCTAGGCCAGCCCCAGCATTTT	CASSLGLLGQPQHF
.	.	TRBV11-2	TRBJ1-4	TGTGCCAGCAGCTATACAGGGAACCTTAATGAAAAACTGTTTTTT	CASSYTGNLNEKLFF
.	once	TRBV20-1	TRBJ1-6	TGCAGTGCTAGTGTACCCTGGACAGCCTCCTATAATTCACCCCTCCACTTT	CSASVPWTASYNSPLHF
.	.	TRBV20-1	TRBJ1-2	TGCAGTGCTCCAGGGGATGGAGGCTACACCTTC	CSAPGDGGYTF
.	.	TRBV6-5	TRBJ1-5	TGTGCCAGCAGGCCCCTCGAGGGCCTTCAGCCCCAGCATTTT	CASRPLEGLQPQHF
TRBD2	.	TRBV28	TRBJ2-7	TGTGCCAGCAGCTTTCCCGGGACTAGCGGGCCCCGGCAGTACTTC	CASSFPGTSGPRQYF
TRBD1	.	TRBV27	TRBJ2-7	TGTGCCAGCAGTTATAACAGGGGGATCAACGAGCAGTACTTC	CASSYNRGINEQYF
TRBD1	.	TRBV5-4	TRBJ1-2	TGTGCCAGCAGCAACGGACAGGGGGGCATCTATGGCTACACCTTC	CASSNGQGGIYGYTF
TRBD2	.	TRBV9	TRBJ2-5	TGTGCCAGCAGTCTAGCGGGGGGATCGGAGACCCAGTACTTC	CASSLAGGSETQYF
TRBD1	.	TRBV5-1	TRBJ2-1	TGCGCCAGCAGCCAACAGGGGAGTTCCTACAATGAGCAGTTCTTC	CASSQQGSSYNEQFF
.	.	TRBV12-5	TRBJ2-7	TGTGCTAGTGGACCCCCGGGCAGGGGAAGCTCCTACGAGCAGTACTTC	CASGPPGRGSSYEQYF
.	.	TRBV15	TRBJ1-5	TGTGCCACCAGCAGGGAGGGGTCCGGCCAGCCCCAGCATTTT	CATSREGSGQPQHF
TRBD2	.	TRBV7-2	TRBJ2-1	TGTGCCAGCAGCTTAGAGTGGACTAGCATCGAGCAGTTCTTC	CASSLEWTSIEQFF
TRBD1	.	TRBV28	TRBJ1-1	TGTGCCAGCGGTACAGGGGGCGCATACACTGAAGCTTTCTTT	CASGTGGAYTEAFF
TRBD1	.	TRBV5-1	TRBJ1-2	TGCGCCAGCAGCTTAAATTTCGGGACAGGGTATGGCTACACCTTC	CASSLNFGTGYGYTF
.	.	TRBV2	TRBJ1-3	TGTGCCAGCAGTGTGCGGGGGGCGGGAAACACCATATATTTT	CASSVRGAGNTIYF
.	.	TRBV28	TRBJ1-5	TGTGCCAGCAGTTTAGAGCAGGGCCTTCATAGCAATCAGCCCCAGCATTTT	CASSLEQGLHSNQPQHF
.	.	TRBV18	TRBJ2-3	TGTGCCAGCTCCGGATCGGCGGCAGATACGCAGTATTTT	CASSGSAADTQYF
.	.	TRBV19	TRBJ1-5	TGTGCCAGTAGCATTACCTGGACAGTCAATCAGCCCCAGCATTTT	CASSITWTVNQPQHF
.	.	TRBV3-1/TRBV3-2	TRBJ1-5	TGTGCCAGTCAACAGGGTGGGAATCAGCCCCAGCATTTT	CASQQGGNQPQHF
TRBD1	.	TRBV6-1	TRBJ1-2	TGTGCCAGCAGTGACCCGACAGGGCTCAGAGGCTACACCTTC	CASSDPTGLRGYTF
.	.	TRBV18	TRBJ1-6	TGTGCCAGCTCACCCGGCGGGGTGGGATTTGGGGGGATCTCCTATAATTCACCCCTCCACTTT	CASSPGGVGFGGISYNSPLHF
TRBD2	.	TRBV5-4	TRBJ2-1	TGTGCCAGCAGCCCCGGGACTAGTATTGACAATGAGCAGTTCTTC	CASSPGTSIDNEQFF
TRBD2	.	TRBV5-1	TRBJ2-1	TGCGCCAGCAGCTGGGGGGGTTATGAGCAGTTCTTC	CASSWGGYEQFF
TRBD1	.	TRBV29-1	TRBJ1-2	TGCAGCGTTGAAGATCTGTGGGACAGTAACTATGGCTACACCTTC	CSVEDLWDSNYGYTF
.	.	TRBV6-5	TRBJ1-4	TGTGCCAGCAACAGGCCAACTAATGAAAAACTGTTTTTT	CASNRPTNEKLFF
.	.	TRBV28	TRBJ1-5	TGTGCCAGCAGTACACCCCATCAGCCCCAGCATTTT	CASSTPHQPQHF
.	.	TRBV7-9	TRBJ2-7	TGTGCCAGCAGCCCCCATTTGGCCACAACCAATTACGAGCAGTACTTC	CASSPHLATTNYEQYF
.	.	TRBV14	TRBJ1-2	TGTGCCAGCAGCCAAGATAGGGTGGGAGCCTATGGCTACACCTTC	CASSQDRVGAYGYTF
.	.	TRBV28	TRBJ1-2	TGTGCCAGCAGTTTAGATCCCGGGACTTTCTCTGGCTACACCTTC	CASSLDPGTFSGYTF
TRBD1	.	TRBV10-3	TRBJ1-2	TGTGCCATCAGGGGACAGGCTGCCTATGGCTACACCTTC	CAIRGQAAYGYTF
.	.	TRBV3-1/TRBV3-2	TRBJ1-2	TGTGCCAGCAGCTCTCGACTAGCTAACTATGGCTACACCTTC	CASSSRLANYGYTF
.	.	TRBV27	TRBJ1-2	TGTGCCAGCAGTTTATCCGCAGGGAACGGCTACACCTTC	CASSLSAGNGYTF
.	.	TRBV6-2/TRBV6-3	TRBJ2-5	TGTGCCAGCAGTTCCCGTAGGCCTGGTGGGGCACAAGGACGCACGGAGACCCAGTACTTC	CASSSRRPGGAQGRTETQYF
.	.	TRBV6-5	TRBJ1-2	TGTGCCAGCATGGAAGGGGGGGGAGGTAAGGGCTACACCTTC	CASMEGGGGKGYTF
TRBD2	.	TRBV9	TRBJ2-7	TGTGCCAGCAGCGTAGGCGGCACTAGCGGGGACTCCTACGAGCAGTACTTC	CASSVGGTSGDSYEQYF
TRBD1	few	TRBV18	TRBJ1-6	TGTGCCAGCTCACCTCGGACAGGGGGTAATAATTCACCCCTCCACTTT	CASSPRTGGNNSPLHF
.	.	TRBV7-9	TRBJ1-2	TGTGCCAGCAGCCCCCTTTCGGGGGGATCGGATGGCTACACCTTC	CASSPLSGGSDGYTF
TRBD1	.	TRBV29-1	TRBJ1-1	TGCAGCGCGAGACAGGGGCCTGAAGCTTTCTTT	CSARQGPEAFF
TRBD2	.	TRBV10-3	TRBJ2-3	TGTGCCATCAGTGTGGCGGGGGGGCGAACAGATACGCAGTATTTT	CAISVAGGRTDTQYF
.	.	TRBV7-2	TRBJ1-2	TGTGCCAGCAGCGTACGACAGGCTTCCCCTTATGGCTACACCTTC	CASSVRQASPYGYTF
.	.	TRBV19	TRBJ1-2	TGTGCCAGTAGTATAGATCAAACAGTCTATGGCTACACCTTC	CASSIDQTVYGYTF